In its sample, the clone carrying this TCR beta chain was seen many times. Its specificity is unknown. The observed sequence ends 3 residues before the CDR3 terminus, with the missing tail filled in from the germline J gene. This sample also contains other DNA sequences that code for the same CDR3. Most patients and controls had Caucasian heritage. The CDR3 runs to 14 residues. Germline values: CDR1 SGHRS, CDR2 YFSETQ. V was trimmed by 0 bases and J by 4 bases, leaving 8 bases between them. Here immunoSEQ multiplex PCR was the method, and the copy in TCRdb shows in-frame clones only, minus some. Sampling found 55,000 to 65,000 clones, none seen once. The data derive from a study of T cell clonality in common variable immunodeficiency. Study-wide results and caveats: CVID subjects shared fewer TCRbeta clones than healthy controls did. Fewer deletions and N-nucleotide insertions were reportedly seen in common variable immunodeficiency TCR beta sequences.

The sequenced sample consisted of peripheral blood mononuclear cells. This sequence joins TRBV5-1 and TRBJ2-1; TRBD2 is a possible D gene (5 bases). The sequence was obtained from a person aged 18-70 years in good health. CDR3: CASSLERLYNEQFF. The part of the CDR3 DNA that was read is TGCGCCAGCAGCTTGGAGCGGCTATACAATGAG.